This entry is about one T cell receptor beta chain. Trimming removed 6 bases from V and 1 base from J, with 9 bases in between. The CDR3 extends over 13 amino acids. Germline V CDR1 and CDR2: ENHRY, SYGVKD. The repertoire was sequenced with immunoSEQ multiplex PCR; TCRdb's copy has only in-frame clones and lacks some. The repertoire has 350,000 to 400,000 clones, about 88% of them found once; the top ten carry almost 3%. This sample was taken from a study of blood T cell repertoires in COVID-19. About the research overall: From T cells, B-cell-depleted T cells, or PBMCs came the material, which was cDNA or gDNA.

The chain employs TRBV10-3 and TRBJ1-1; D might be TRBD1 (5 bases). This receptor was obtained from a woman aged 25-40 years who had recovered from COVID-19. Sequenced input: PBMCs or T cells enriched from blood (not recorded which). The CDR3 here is CAISPGQNTEAFF. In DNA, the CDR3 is TGTGCCATCAGCCCTGGACAGAACACTGAAGCTTTCTTT.